Listed below are T cell receptor beta chains from one sample, sequenced in a study of blood T cell repertoires in COVID-19. Profiling relied on immunoSEQ multiplex PCR, and the TCRdb table lists in-frame clones only, not all of them. The sample has about 200,000 clones; 83% are singletons. The specimen was peripheral blood. These receptors were obtained from a woman in her fifties or sixties with acute or convalescent COVID-19. CDR3s include the opening cysteine and the closing phenylalanine or tryptophan. A D gene is named only where the DNA matches it firmly. Rows give clone size only sometimes, using once, few, many, or a class for an expanded clone.

D: TRBD2
J: TRBJ2-2
V: TRBV24-1
size: few
CDR3: CATSVAGRNTGELFF
DNA: TGTGCCACCAGTGTAGCGGGAAGAAACACCGGGGAGCTGTTTTTT

D: TRBD1
J: TRBJ2-7
V: TRBV14
size: .
CDR3: CASSQGGLRDSSYEQYF
DNA: TGTGCCAGCAGCCAAGGGGGCCTGAGGGACAGCTCCTACGAGCAGTACTTC

D: .
J: TRBJ2-1
V: TRBV7-2
size: .
CDR3: CASSPISRLEGNEQFF
DNA: TGTGCCAGCAGCCCAATTTCAAGGTTGGAGGGTAATGAGCAGTTCTTC

D: .
J: TRBJ2-7
V: TRBV20-1
size: .
CDR3: CSASPLYEQYF
DNA: TGCAGTGCTAGTCCCTTATACGAGCAGTACTTC

D: .
J: TRBJ2-7
V: TRBV18
size: .
CDR3: CASSRGEGLVYEQYF
DNA: TGTGCCAGCTCAAGGGGTGAAGGGTTAGTTTACGAGCAGTACTTC

D: TRBD2
J: TRBJ2-1
V: TRBV19
size: .
CDR3: CASSGLAGRYNEQFF
DNA: TGTGCCAGTTCCGGACTAGCGGGAAGATACAATGAGCAGTTCTTC

D: .
J: TRBJ2-1
V: TRBV21-1
size: .
CDR3: CASSKWRGEQFF
DNA: TGTGCCAGCAGCAAATGGCGCGGTGAGCAGTTCTTC

D: TRBD2
J: TRBJ2-7
V: TRBV5-1
size: .
CDR3: CASSLASGTQIYEQYF
DNA: TGCGCCAGCAGCTTGGCCAGCGGGACCCAGATCTACGAGCAGTACTTC

D: TRBD1
J: TRBJ1-1
V: TRBV29-1
size: .
CDR3: CSVVEQGRNTEAFF
DNA: TGCAGCGTTGTTGAACAGGGGAGGAACACTGAAGCTTTCTTT

D: TRBD1
J: TRBJ1-3
V: TRBV7-9
size: once
CDR3: CASSLEPGQGANTIYF
DNA: TGTGCCAGCAGCTTAGAACCGGGACAGGGGGCAAACACCATATATTTT

D: .
J: TRBJ1-3
V: TRBV29-1
size: .
CDR3: CSVNSDGVSGNTIYF
DNA: TGCAGCGTAAACTCGGACGGGGTCTCTGGAAACACCATATATTTT

D: .
J: TRBJ2-4
V: TRBV11-2
size: .
CDR3: CASSLEAQNIQYF
DNA: TGTGCCAGCAGCTTAGAGGCACAAAACATTCAGTACTTC

D: TRBD2
J: TRBJ2-7
V: TRBV7-2
size: once
CDR3: CASSFGTSGSYEQYF
DNA: TGTGCCAGCAGTTTCGGGACTAGCGGGAGTTACGAGCAGTACTTC

D: .
J: TRBJ2-2
V: TRBV28
size: .
CDR3: CATSEGANTGELFF
DNA: TGTGCCACCAGTGAGGGGGCGAACACCGGGGAGCTGTTTTTT

D: TRBD1
J: TRBJ2-5
V: TRBV6-6
size: .
CDR3: CASRRQGETQYF
DNA: TGTGCCAGCAGAAGACAGGGTGAGACCCAGTACTTC

D: .
J: TRBJ2-1
V: TRBV6-5
size: .
CDR3: CASGDRYNEQFF
DNA: TGTGCCAGTGGTGACAGGTACAATGAGCAGTTCTTC

D: TRBD2
J: TRBJ2-1
V: TRBV25-1
size: .
CDR3: CASSWTSEQFF
DNA: TGTGCCAGCAGTTGGACTAGTGAGCAGTTCTTC

D: TRBD2
J: TRBJ2-1
V: TRBV5-1
size: .
CDR3: CASSLAGGPSYNEQFF
DNA: TGCGCCAGCAGCTTAGCGGGAGGGCCTTCCTACAATGAGCAGTTCTTC

D: .
J: TRBJ1-1
V: TRBV2
size: .
CDR3: CASSSGARNTEAFF
DNA: TGTGCCAGCAGTTCAGGGGCGCGGAACACTGAAGCTTTCTTT

D: .
J: TRBJ2-7
V: TRBV19
size: .
CDR3: CASTDHSGYEQYF
DNA: TGTGCCAGTACGGATCATAGCGGCTACGAGCAGTACTTC

D: TRBD2
J: TRBJ2-3
V: TRBV5-1
size: few
CDR3: CASSLTSATDTQYF
DNA: TGCGCCAGCAGCTTGACTAGCGCTACAGATACGCAGTATTTT

D: TRBD2
J: TRBJ2-7
V: TRBV6-5
size: once
CDR3: CASRGMGLSEQYF
DNA: TGTGCCAGCAGGGGGATGGGACTATCCGAGCAGTACTTC

D: .
J: TRBJ2-5
V: TRBV5-1
size: .
CDR3: CASSLARMADQETQYF
DNA: TGCGCCAGCAGCTTGGCCCGGATGGCGGACCAAGAGACCCAGTACTTC

D: .
J: TRBJ2-7
V: TRBV12-3/TRBV12-4
size: .
CDR3: CASSYQGGYEQYF
DNA: TGTGCCAGCAGTTATCAGGGTGGCTACGAGCAGTACTTC

D: .
J: TRBJ2-1
V: TRBV21-1
size: once
CDR3: CASSKESLAGYNEQFF
DNA: TGTGCCAGCAGCAAAGAGAGCCTAGCGGGATACAATGAGCAGTTCTTC

D: .
J: TRBJ2-2
V: TRBV24-1
size: .
CDR3: CATSDRGYDTGELFF
DNA: TGTGCCACCAGTGATCGGGGGTACGACACCGGGGAGCTGTTTTTT

D: TRBD2
J: TRBJ2-1
V: TRBV5-1
size: .
CDR3: CASSLVGGSIHNEQFF
DNA: TGCGCCAGCAGCTTGGTGGGCGGGAGCATACACAATGAGCAGTTCTTC

D: .
J: TRBJ1-4
V: TRBV11-2
size: .
CDR3: CASSLTLSNEKLFF
DNA: TGTGCCAGCAGCTTGACACTTTCCAATGAAAAACTGTTTTTT

D: .
J: TRBJ2-3
V: TRBV18
size: .
CDR3: CASSPGWAGGADTQYF
DNA: TGTGCCAGCTCACCAGGTTGGGCAGGCGGGGCAGATACGCAGTATTTT

D: .
J: TRBJ2-6
V: TRBV24-1
size: .
CDR3: CATSDQDSSGANVLTF
DNA: TGTGCCACCAGTGACCAAGACAGCTCTGGGGCCAACGTCCTGACTTTC

D: .
J: TRBJ1-5
V: TRBV7-8
size: .
CDR3: CASSNTGWSNQPQHF
DNA: TGTGCCAGCAGCAACACAGGGTGGAGCAATCAGCCCCAGCATTTT

D: .
J: TRBJ1-2
V: TRBV27
size: .
CDR3: CASSLSGGTYGYTF
DNA: TGTGCCAGCAGTTTATCGGGAGGGACTTATGGCTACACCTTC

D: .
J: TRBJ1-5
V: TRBV6-6
size: .
CDR3: CASSYSRQSGQPQHF
DNA: TGTGCCAGCAGTTACTCCCGACAGTCCGGGCAGCCCCAGCATTTT

D: .
J: TRBJ1-1
V: TRBV19
size: .
CDR3: CASIESVILNTEAFF
DNA: TGTGCCAGTATTGAGTCCGTAATTTTAAACACTGAAGCTTTCTTT

D: .
J: TRBJ2-2
V: TRBV6-5
size: .
CDR3: CASSYSQGRYTGELFF
DNA: TGTGCCAGCAGTTATTCGCAGGGAAGGTACACCGGGGAGCTGTTTTTT

D: TRBD2
J: TRBJ2-7
V: TRBV27
size: once
CDR3: CASRPGLATHEQYF
DNA: TGTGCCAGCAGGCCGGGACTAGCGACCCACGAGCAGTACTTC

D: TRBD2
J: TRBJ2-3
V: TRBV24-1
size: .
CDR3: CATSDQLAGETDTQYF
DNA: TGTGCCACCAGTGATCAACTAGCGGGAGAAACAGATACGCAGTATTTT